A selection of T cell receptor beta chains follows, all from one sample in a study of breast tumors, draining lymph nodes, adjacent tissues. TCRdb re-analysed the multiplex PCR reads in MiXCR, keeping a single row per CDR3 protein. The sample consists of approximately 210,000 distinct CDR3 sequences, approximately 30% of them appearing once. Sequencing was carried out using axillary lymph node tissue. The receptors originated from a female donor with breast cancer. Some clones in this sample may be carry-over from other donors' samples. The CDR3 runs from the conserved cysteine through the conserved F or W. A D gene is named only where the DNA matches it firmly. Clone size is shown for a subset of rows, as once, few, many or a class of expanded clone.

v_call,clone_size,d_call,j_call,cdr3_aa,cdr3_nt
TRBV20-1,many,TRBD1,TRBJ2-7,CSASRGQGAIEQYF,TGCAGTGCTAGTCGGGGACAGGGGGCCATCGAGCAGTACTTC
TRBV24-1,-,-,TRBJ1-1,CATSADTNTGAFF,TGTGCCACCAGTGCCGACACGAACACTGGAGCTTTCTTT
TRBV28,few,-,TRBJ2-1,CASSLSGGLYNEQFF,TGTGCCAGCAGTTTATCGGGCGGACTCTACAATGAGCAGTTCTTC
TRBV2,-,TRBD2,TRBJ2-3,CASRGLAGVDTQYF,TGTGCCAGCCGGGGACTAGCGGGAGTGGATACGCAGTATTTT
TRBV20-1,few,TRBD2,TRBJ2-1,CSARDPSGLLNEQFF,TGCAGTGCTAGAGATCCTAGCGGCCTTTTAAATGAGCAGTTCTTC
TRBV12-3/TRBV12-4,-,TRBD2,TRBJ2-1,CASSPTSGRTLDEQFF,TGTGCCAGCAGCCCGACTAGCGGGAGGACCCTCGATGAGCAGTTCTTC
TRBV14,many,TRBD2,TRBJ2-1,CASSQTSGNEQFF,TGTGCCAGCAGCCAGACTAGCGGGAATGAGCAGTTCTTC
TRBV3-1,many,-,TRBJ1-5,CASSQDSRRGNQPQHF,TGTGCCAGCAGCCAAGATTCCAGGCGAGGGAATCAGCCCCAGCATTTT
TRBV4-1,-,TRBD2,TRBJ2-3,CARRGRAGTTDTQYF,TGCGCCAGACGCGGACGAGCGGGGACCACAGATACGCAGTATTTT
TRBV7-8,many,-,TRBJ2-7,CASSRMVGLDAGEQYF,TGTGCCAGCAGCCGTATGGTCGGGCTGGACGCCGGGGAGCAGTACTTC
TRBV28,-,-,TRBJ1-5,CASSSGVDQPQHF,TGTGCCAGCAGCTCAGGAGTTGATCAGCCCCAGCATTTT
TRBV6-2/TRBV6-3,-,-,TRBJ1-5,CASTHTRAGGNQPQHF,TGTGCCAGCACTCATACCCGGGCCGGGGGAAATCAGCCCCAGCATTTT
TRBV2,-,-,TRBJ1-5,CASSAIQETQHF,TGTGCCAGCAGTGCGATCCAAGAGACCCAGCATTTT
TRBV3-1,few,TRBD2,TRBJ2-2,CAGSHLAGGPTGELFF,TGTGCCGGCAGCCACCTAGCGGGAGGGCCCACCGGGGAGCTGTTTTTT
TRBV20-1,-,-,TRBJ2-7,CSARRSYEQSF,TGCAGTGCACGCCGCTCCTACGAGCAGTCCTTC
TRBV24-1,many,TRBD1,TRBJ2-5,CATSARTGVRLETQYF,TGTGCCACCAGTGCTCGGACAGGGGTTCGTTTAGAGACCCAGTACTTC
TRBV29-1,many,-,TRBJ1-1,CSVEEGLGRNTEAFF,TGCAGCGTTGAAGAAGGTCTGGGCCGGAACACTGAAGCTTTCTTT
TRBV5-1,many,-,TRBJ2-5,CASSRQGGETQYF,TGCGCCAGCAGCCGACAGGGAGGAGAGACCCAGTACTTC
TRBV5-1,many,TRBD1,TRBJ1-2,CASSPQGMEGYTF,TGCGCCAGCAGCCCACAGGGGATGGAGGGCTACACCTTC
TRBV19,many,-,TRBJ2-1,CASSIDPDYNEQFF,TGTGCCAGTAGTATAGACCCCGACTACAATGAGCAGTTCTTC
TRBV7-9,many,-,TRBJ2-1,CASSQAGPTPRREQFF,TGTGCCAGCAGTCAGGCGGGACCAACGCCTCGGCGTGAGCAGTTCTTC
TRBV19,many,TRBD2,TRBJ2-1,CASSSHPGLHYNEQFF,TGTGCCAGTAGTAGCCACCCGGGACTACACTACAATGAGCAGTTCTTC
TRBV6-1,-,TRBD2,TRBJ2-1,CASTPPSGRASNEQFF,TGTGCCAGCACGCCCCCTAGCGGGAGGGCCAGCAATGAGCAGTTCTTC
TRBV15,many,-,TRBJ2-3,CATSRAGVDTQYF,TGTGCCACCAGCAGAGCCGGGGTTGATACGCAGTATTTT
TRBV20-1,many,-,TRBJ2-1,CSARTEYNEQFF,TGCAGTGCTAGAACTGAATACAATGAGCAGTTCTTC
TRBV28,-,-,TRBJ1-5,CASSLRSFRFGSDQPQHF,TGTGCCAGCAGTTTACGGAGTTTTCGGTTCGGGTCAGATCAGCCCCAGCATTTT
TRBV19,many,-,TRBJ2-7,CASSTGLSYEQYF,TGTGCCAGTAGTACAGGGCTCAGTTACGAGCAGTACTTC
TRBV24-1,many,TRBD2,TRBJ2-1,CATSDSSGSGNEQFF,TGTGCCACCAGTGACTCTAGCGGGAGCGGCAATGAGCAGTTCTTC
TRBV18,few,-,TRBJ2-7,CASPPQSTTTYEQYF,TGTGCCAGCCCACCTCAGTCGACTACTACCTACGAGCAGTACTTC
TRBV27,many,-,TRBJ2-5,CASGTYQETQYF,TGTGCCAGCGGGACATATCAAGAGACCCAGTACTTC
TRBV6-2/TRBV6-3,few,TRBD1,TRBJ1-5,CASSHALGQGSQPQHF,TGTGCCAGCAGCCACGCGCTAGGACAGGGGAGTCAGCCCCAGCATTTT
TRBV6-5,many,TRBD2,TRBJ2-1,CASSLALAGGEQFF,TGTGCCAGCAGTCTAGCACTAGCGGGAGGCGAGCAGTTCTTC
TRBV5-5,many,-,TRBJ1-5,CASSLGWGGYQPQHF,TGTGCCAGCAGCTTGGGTTGGGGGGGCTATCAGCCCCAGCATTTT
TRBV6-5,many,-,TRBJ1-2,CASSRSGEGYTF,TGTGCCAGCAGTCGTTCAGGGGAGGGCTACACCTTC
TRBV7-9,many,TRBD2,TRBJ2-1,CASSPNPTSGRAGYNEQFF,TGTGCCAGCAGCCCCAACCCGACTAGCGGGAGGGCCGGGTACAATGAGCAGTTCTTC
TRBV7-2,medium-sized,-,TRBJ1-5,CASSTTRGKEPQHF,TGTGCCAGCAGCACGACCCGAGGAAAAGAACCCCAGCATTTT